This T cell receptor beta chain emerged from a study of T cell repertoires and HLA-DP antigens. The wider study: Alloreactive CD4+ T cells targeted HLA-DP on transduced HeLa. Alloantigens: one with one groove difference and one with about 11 differences versus self.

In regard to this clone: The antigen remains undetermined.

CDR1 and CDR2 from the germline V gene are LGHNT and FRNRAP. V lost 7 bases to trimming and J lost 2 bases; unmatched junction nucleotides: 13. The CDR3 totals 16 residues. Deep-resolution sequencing targeted some 200,000 T cell genomes in pre-culture CD4+ samples. Method: immunoSEQ multiplex PCR; TCRdb's copy keeps in-frame clones and lacks some. The sample includes roughly 120,000 clones, 90% to 95% of them seen just once. J is TRBJ2-7 and V is TRBV12-5, with 8 bases matching TRBD2. The material sequenced was CD4+ T cells from PBMCs. This receptor was taken from a woman between 18 and 30 years old in good health and CMV-seronegative. The CDR3: CASEGSGHSGAYEQYF. The CDR3 coding sequence is TGTGCTAGTGAGGGGAGTGGGCATAGCGGGGCCTACGAGCAGTACTTC.